The following is a T cell receptor beta chain sequence with its context. The antigen remains unidentified. After extraction with the RNeasy kit, about 0.45 to 1 ug of the RNA was reverse transcribed using random hexamers. The CDR3 of TCR beta was amplified by immunoSEQ multiplex PCR across 54 Vbeta and 13 Jbeta. One entry per CDR3 protein, called by TCRdb with MiXCR from the immunoSEQ multiplex PCR reads. The sample holds a few hundred thousand distinct CDR3 sequences, 94% seen once. This sample is drawn from a study of CD8 T cells in Susac syndrome. At the level of the study: Within the sequenced Susac syndrome patient group, 5 or 6 exhibited active disease and roughly 8 were in remission. The Susac syndrome patients were therapy-naive, on corticosteroids, or on intravenous immunoglobulin alone at blood draw.

General study points: The CD4+ T cell repertoires from Susac syndrome exhibited no clonal expansion.

This clonotype originated in a human donor with Susac syndrome. The specimen sequenced was CD4+ T cells from PBMCs.

The CDR3 protein is CASRLGSRQSPLHF. As DNA, the CDR3 is TGTGCCAGCAGGTTGGGGTCGAGGCAGTCACCCCTCCACTTT. V and J are TRBV13 and TRBJ1-6; D gene ambiguous. The CDR3 has 14 residues. Germline CDR1 PRHDT, CDR2 FYEKMQ (reference sequence). The V and J ends lost 6 bases and 10 bases respectively, with 16 bases between them.